A single sample is the source of the 6 T cell receptor beta chains below, sequenced in a study of CD8+ T cells in alopecia areata. Treatment in this sample: oral pan-JAK inhibitor, 5-10 mg twice daily. RNA extraction was followed by reverse transcription into cDNA, which acted as the sequencing template. Method: immunoSEQ multiplex PCR; TCRdb's copy keeps in-frame clones and lacks some. The sample lists under 150,000 clones, around 53% seen once, with roughly 0.45% in the top ten. Here the sequenced sample was CD4+ T cells sorted from blood, taken at week 4, from a patient treated with tofacitinib. The receptor source for this set is a human donor with alopecia areata.

This clone was counted between two and nine times. The rearrangement links TRBV18 to TRBJ1-5; no reliable D call. The length of the CDR3 is 14 residues. V was trimmed by 0 bases and J by 6 bases, leaving 9 bases between them. Germline-derived CDR1 and CDR2 are KGHSH and LQKENI. The CDR3 sequence: CASSPPSSSQPQHF. In DNA form, the CDR3 reads TGTGCCAGCTCACCACCGAGTAGCTCTCAGCCCCAGCATTTT. The full variable domain, its missing parts supplied by reference TRBV18 and TRBJ1-5, is NAGVMQNPRHLVRRRGQEARLRCSPMKGHSHVYWYRQLPEEGLKFMVYLQKENIIDESGMPKERFSAEFPKEGPSILRIQQVVRGDSAAYFCASSPPSSSQPQHFGDGTRLSIL.

V and J are TRBV29-1 and TRBJ2-5, with D possibly matching TRBD1 (5 bases). Per germline, CDR1 SQVTM and CDR2 ANQGSEA. This CDR3 has 12 amino acids. Between the trimmed V and J ends, which lost 4 bases and 5 bases, there was a span of 11 bases. The CDR3 DNA is TGCAGCGTTGGTCAGGGTTGGGAGACCCAGTACTTC. This encodes CSVGQGWETQYF.

Note on this clone: Relative to the germline gene, one junction end is altered; a read error may explain this. The chain has TRBV30 and TRBJ2-5, with 8 bases matching TRBD2. The CDR3 covers 12 residues. From germline, CDR1 is GTSNPN and CDR2 SVGIG (reference sequence). CDR3 sequence: CAWSVERGREHF. CDR3 coding DNA: TGTGCCTGGAGTGTAGAGCGGGGGCGCGAACACTTC. The full variable domain, its missing parts supplied by reference TRBV30 and TRBJ2-5, is SQTIHQWPATLVQPVGSPLSLECTVEGTSNPNLYWYRQAAGRGLQLLFYSVGIGQISSEVPQNLSASRPQDRQFILSSKKLLLSDSGFYLCAWSVERGREHFGPGTRLLVL.

The chain joins TRBV27 to TRBJ1-1, with D uncertain. Trimming cost V 6 bases and J 0 bases, with 14 bases left between them. This CDR3 has 15 amino acids. Germline-derived CDR1 and CDR2 are MNHEY and SMNVEV (reference sequence). The CDR3 DNA reads as TGTGCCAGCAGGGAGGAAAGATCACTGAACACTGAAGCTTTCTTT. This translates into CASREERSLNTEAFF.

This clone occurred a few times. This chain connects TRBV4-1 to TRBJ2-2; D is undetermined. The CDR3 is 16 amino acids. Trimming took 1 base from V and 7 from J, leaving 16 bases between them. The germline gives CDR1 MGHRA, CDR2 YSYEKL. The CDR3 loop is CASSQATGAPNGELFF. The CDR3 DNA reads as TGCGCCAGCAGCCAAGCTACCGGAGCCCCCAACGGGGAGCTGTTTTTT.

The chain recombines TRBV9 with TRBJ2-7; D gene ambiguous. Trimming pared 4 bases from V and 6 bases from J, leaving 11 bases between. The V gene's germline CDR1 is SGDLS and CDR2 YYNGEE. This CDR3 contains 12 residues. CDR3 sequence (DNA): TGTGCCAGCAGCCCACGACACTCCGAGCAGTACTTC. Its translation is CASSPRHSEQYF.